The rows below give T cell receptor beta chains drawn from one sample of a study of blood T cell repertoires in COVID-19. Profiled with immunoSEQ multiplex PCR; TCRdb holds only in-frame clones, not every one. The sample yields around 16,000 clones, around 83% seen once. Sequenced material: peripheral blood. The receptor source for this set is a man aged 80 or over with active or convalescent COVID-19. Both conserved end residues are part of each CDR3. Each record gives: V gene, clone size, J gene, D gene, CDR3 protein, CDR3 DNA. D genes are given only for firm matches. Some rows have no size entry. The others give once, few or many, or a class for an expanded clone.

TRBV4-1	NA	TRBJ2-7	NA	CASSQASNRKGYEQYF	TGCGCCAGCAGCCAAGCGAGTAACCGAAAGGGGTACGAGCAGTACTTC
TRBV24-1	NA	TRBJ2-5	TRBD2	CATSDPREGYAQETQYF	TGTGCCACCAGTGATCCGCGGGAGGGTTACGCCCAAGAGACCCAGTACTTC
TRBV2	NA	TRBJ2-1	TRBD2	CASSLGVAGGPAKQFF	TGTGCCAGCAGTCTCGGGGTAGCGGGGGGGCCGGCTAAGCAGTTCTTC
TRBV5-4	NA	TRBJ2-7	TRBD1	CASSFGTDGYEQYF	TGTGCCAGCAGCTTCGGGACAGATGGCTACGAGCAGTACTTC
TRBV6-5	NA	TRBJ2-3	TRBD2	CASRTELAGGGPQYF	TGTGCCAGCAGGACCGAGCTAGCGGGGGGAGGGCCGCAGTATTTT
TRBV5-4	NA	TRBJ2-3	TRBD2	CASGTSGGGTDTQYF	TGTGCCAGCGGGACTAGCGGGGGAGGGACAGATACGCAGTATTTT
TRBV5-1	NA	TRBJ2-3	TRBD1	CASSFGTEQDTQYF	TGCGCCAGCAGCTTCGGGACAGAGCAAGATACGCAGTATTTT
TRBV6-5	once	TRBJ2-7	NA	CASSDSQGGQYF	TGTGCCAGCAGTGACTCTCAGGGTGGGCAGTACTTC
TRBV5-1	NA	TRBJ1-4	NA	CASSSLPPTSTNEKLFF	TGCGCCAGCAGCTCCTTACCACCTACCTCAACTAATGAAAAACTGTTTTTT
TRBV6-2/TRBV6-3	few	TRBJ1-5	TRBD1	CASSYGQENQPQHF	TGTGCCAGCAGTTACGGACAGGAAAATCAGCCCCAGCATTTT
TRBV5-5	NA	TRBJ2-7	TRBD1	CASSSRLDRTGRYEQYF	TGTGCCAGCAGCTCCAGGCTCGACCGGACAGGGCGGTACGAGCAGTACTTC
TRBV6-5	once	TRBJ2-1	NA	CASSRFLAYEQFF	TGTGCCAGCAGCCGATTTCTAGCGTATGAGCAGTTCTTC
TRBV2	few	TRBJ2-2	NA	CASSEQGQPGELFF	TGTGCCAGCAGTGAACAAGGACAACCCGGGGAGCTGTTTTTT
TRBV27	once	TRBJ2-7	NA	CASSLSRGDYEQYF	TGTGCCAGCAGTTTATCCCGTGGAGACTACGAGCAGTACTTC
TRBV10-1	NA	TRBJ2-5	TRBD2	CASSPGLAGGKVETQYF	TGCGCCAGCAGTCCGGGACTAGCGGGGGGTAAAGTTGAGACCCAGTACTTC
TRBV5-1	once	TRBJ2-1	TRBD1	CASSLGAGGGNEQFF	TGCGCCAGCAGCTTGGGGGCAGGGGGTGGCAATGAGCAGTTCTTC
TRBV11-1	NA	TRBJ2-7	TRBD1	CASSLNQDRGQYF	TGTGCCAGCAGCTTAAATCAGGACAGGGGGCAGTACTTC
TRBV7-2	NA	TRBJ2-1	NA	CASSYDRRSYNEQFF	TGTGCCAGCAGCTACGACAGGAGATCCTACAATGAGCAGTTCTTC
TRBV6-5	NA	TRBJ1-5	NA	CASSYESRGYQPQHF	TGTGCCAGCAGTTACGAGTCTCGGGGTTATCAGCCCCAGCATTTT
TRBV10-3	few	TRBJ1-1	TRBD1	CAISGQGRSTEAFF	TGTGCCATCAGCGGACAGGGTCGGAGCACTGAAGCTTTCTTT
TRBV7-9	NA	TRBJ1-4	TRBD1	CASSKGGNEKLFF	TGTGCCAGCAGTAAAGGGGGCAATGAAAAACTGTTTTTT
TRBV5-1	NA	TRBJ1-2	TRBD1	CASSLEQGAALGYTF	TGCGCCAGCAGCTTGGAGCAGGGGGCGGCGCTTGGCTACACCTTC
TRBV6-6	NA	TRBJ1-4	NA	CASSYSGGINEKLFF	TGTGCCAGCAGTTACTCAGGGGGTATTAATGAAAAACTGTTTTTT
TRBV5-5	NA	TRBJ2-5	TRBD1	CASSWGTEETQYF	TGTGCCAGCAGCTGGGGGACAGAGGAGACCCAGTACTTC
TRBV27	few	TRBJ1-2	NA	CASSPIGKTLMSGYGYTF	TGTGCCAGCAGTCCAATCGGGAAAACGCTGATGTCTGGCTATGGCTACACCTTC
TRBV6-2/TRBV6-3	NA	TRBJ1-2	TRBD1	CASSYPRTGGDYGYTF	TGTGCCAGCAGTTACCCCCGGACAGGGGGCGACTATGGCTACACCTTC
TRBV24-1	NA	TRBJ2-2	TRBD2	CATSEPTSGGVLGTGELFF	TGTGCCACCAGTGAGCCTACTAGCGGGGGGGTCTTGGGCACCGGGGAGCTGTTTTTT